The source of this T cell receptor beta chain is a study of T-cell reconstitution after alpha-beta-depleted transplantation in children. This clonotype was detected only a few times. Using unique molecular identifiers, the investigators prepared the TCRbeta library. TCRdb used MiXCR to reprocess the PCR reads, holding one entry per CDR3 protein. This table has fewer than 550,000 distinct CDR3 sequences, about an eighth appearing once. The specimen was PBMCs, mostly from graft donor cells, collected 180 days after TCRalphabeta/CD19-depleted stem cell transplant. This clonotype was obtained from a female patient younger than 10 who had a stem cell transplant for aplastic anemia, so the T cells may come from the graft donor.

The CDR3 region is CSVGQFTYEQYF. DNA of the CDR3: TGCAGCGTGGGACAGTTTACCTACGAGCAGTACTTC. V gene TRBV29-1 combines with J gene TRBJ2-7; 7 bases align to TRBD1. This CDR3 comprises 12 residues. CDR1 is SQVTM, CDR2 ANQGSEA, per germline. V lost 6 bases to trimming and J lost 2 bases; unmatched junction nucleotides: 4.